Given below is one T cell receptor (beta chain) in context. This sample is drawn from a study of blood T cell repertoires in COVID-19. The germline CDR1 and CDR2 sequences are KGHSH and LQKENI. The V end was cut by 3 bases, the J end by 8 bases, with 8 bases between. There are 12 residues in the CDR3. Per the study methods: Amplified reference gene primers provided the basis for estimating nucleated cell counts. Repertoires were generated with immunoSEQ multiplex PCR, while TCRdb's copy carries only in-frame clones and drops some. V and J calls and clone size are as listed in that table; D and trimming were resolved from the DNA. The repertoire consists of just over 300,000 clones, with about nine tenths occurring once and the leading ten covering around 10%.

The chain employs TRBV18 and TRBJ2-1; D not resolved. The TCR originated in a woman aged 18-29 years who had recovered from COVID-19. The specimen was PBMCs or T cells enriched from blood (not recorded which). The CDR3 DNA reads TGTGCCAGCTCACCGTCATCCCATGAGCAGTTCTTC. The encoded protein is CASSPSSHEQFF. The whole variable domain, remainder taken from reference TRBV18 and TRBJ2-1, is NAGVMQNPRHLVRRRGQEARLRCSPMKGHSHVYWYRQLPEEGLKFMVYLQKENIIDESGMPKERFSAEFPKEGPSILRIQQVVRGDSAAYFCASSPSSHEQFFGPGTRLTVL.